Listed below are T cell receptor beta chains from one sample, sequenced in a study of blood T cell repertoires in COVID-19. Here immunoSEQ multiplex PCR was the method, and the copy in TCRdb shows in-frame clones only, minus some. The profile shows fewer than 400,000 clones, around 86% of them singletons. Input material: PBMCs or T cells enriched from blood (not recorded which). These receptors came from a man in his sixties who had recovered from COVID-19. Each CDR3 is given without its conserved first and last residue. The D gene is left open where the match is weak. Size tells how often a clone was seen (once, few, many) or the class of an expanded clone, and some rows leave it out.

V	D	J	size	CDR3
TRBV9	TRBD1	TRBJ1-2	-	ASSVATGDNLNYGYT
TRBV19	-	TRBJ1-1	-	ASSIAKNTEAF
TRBV9	TRBD1	TRBJ1-6	-	ASSPGGGYNSPLH
TRBV30	-	TRBJ2-5	-	AWRGAAQETQY
TRBV6-5	-	TRBJ1-5	-	ASRPRSNQPQH
TRBV4-1	-	TRBJ2-7	few	ASSQAQVNEQY
TRBV5-1	TRBD1	TRBJ2-7	-	ASSLMLRTGTFSYEQY
TRBV5-1	-	TRBJ2-4	few	ASSPLAGAAKNIQY
TRBV10-3	TRBD1	TRBJ1-2	once	AISDPRTGSGYT
TRBV7-2	TRBD1	TRBJ1-1	-	ASRLTGGAEAF
TRBV6-5	-	TRBJ2-7	-	ASSGIYSGPWY
TRBV28	TRBD1	TRBJ1-2	-	ASSPGQELHGYT
TRBV19	TRBD2	TRBJ2-5	-	ASIHSYAGVSKTQY
TRBV29-1	TRBD1	TRBJ2-1	-	SVVRSGTGNNEQF
TRBV28	-	TRBJ2-7	-	ASSSEQATG
TRBV6-5	-	TRBJ2-1	-	ASSQAGRRNEQF
TRBV5-1	TRBD1	TRBJ1-1	-	ASGPGQLRNTEAF
TRBV28	TRBD1	TRBJ1-4	-	ASTTGTGGKGKLF
TRBV15	-	TRBJ2-7	few	ATSRPDRLSPLTYEQY
TRBV20-1	-	TRBJ2-2	-	SASRVSGNTGELF
TRBV5-1	-	TRBJ2-2	once	ASSRRDQNTGELF
TRBV2	-	TRBJ2-1	-	ASSPQREQF
TRBV2	-	TRBJ2-5	-	ASSVGVWETQY
TRBV19	TRBD1	TRBJ2-7	-	ASRGWGEPGQSYEQY
TRBV12-3/TRBV12-4	TRBD1	TRBJ2-1	once	ATAGQGHNEQF
TRBV28	TRBD1	TRBJ2-5	once	ASRGAGGRETQY
TRBV7-2	-	TRBJ1-1	-	ASSFFGQTEAF
TRBV29-1	TRBD1	TRBJ2-7	once	SASPPGQGLREQY
TRBV24-1	TRBD2	TRBJ2-2	once	ATGGDFGTGELF
TRBV7-3	-	TRBJ1-1	-	ASSFLPTGVGTEAF
TRBV7-9	-	TRBJ1-1	few	ASSGQLNTEAF
TRBV9	-	TRBJ1-1	-	ASSPSGTGLPEAF
TRBV12-3/TRBV12-4	TRBD1	TRBJ1-3	-	ASSLTGGNTIY
TRBV5-1	-	TRBJ1-2	-	ASSLEGNGYT
TRBV2	TRBD1	TRBJ2-1	-	ASSDPGQGPYNEQF
TRBV24-1	TRBD2	TRBJ2-1	-	ATGSSGVYNEQF
TRBV10-1	-	TRBJ1-1	-	ASSDGGAAF
TRBV9	-	TRBJ1-1	few	ASSEQGGTEAF
TRBV19	-	TRBJ2-2	-	ASRGTRMTGELF
TRBV19	-	TRBJ1-3	-	ASSIGSGSGNTIY
TRBV5-1	TRBD1	TRBJ2-7	once	ASSPGVVQGASYEQY
TRBV24-1	TRBD1	TRBJ1-5	few	ATSDSGKPGQETNQPQH
TRBV3-1/TRBV3-2	-	TRBJ1-2	-	ASSLSGGNGGYT
TRBV27	-	TRBJ1-4	-	ASSLFSLAGGELF
TRBV5-1	TRBD2	TRBJ2-3	-	ASRRREWADTQY
TRBV9	-	TRBJ1-2	few	ASSQDRNYGYT
TRBV9	-	TRBJ1-5	-	ASSVGSSFEPQH
TRBV2	TRBD1	TRBJ1-5	-	ASSERDRALPNQPQH
TRBV27	TRBD1	TRBJ1-4	-	ASRQTGGYEKLF
TRBV20-1	-	TRBJ1-3	-	SASSDRSSGNTIY
TRBV9	TRBD2	TRBJ2-1	-	ASSVGLAGEGMYNEQF
TRBV15	-	TRBJ1-4	-	ATSREDRFAGNEKLF
TRBV7-3	-	TRBJ1-1	-	ASSLMAGAGTEAF
TRBV5-5	TRBD1	TRBJ1-5	-	ASSVGTGNSNQPQH
TRBV28	TRBD1	TRBJ1-3	-	ASKDTGGSGNTIY
TRBV24-1	TRBD1	TRBJ2-1	-	ATSAPGQVYNEQF